The source of this T cell receptor (beta chain) is a study of cytomegalovirus exposure and HLA in healthy donors. Study-wide results and caveats: A classifier reportedly called cytomegalovirus status with high sensitivity and specificity.

The method was immunoSEQ multiplex PCR; TCRdb's version includes in-frame clones alone and lacks a portion of them. The data show about 150,000 clones, with approximately 89% seen just once and 0.69% held by the top ten. Points on this clone: Its antigen is not identified.

This CDR3 comprises 12 residues. Trimming shortened V by 4 bases and J by 3 bases, and 8 bases separated the two germline ends. Germline V lookup: CDR1 SGHRS, CDR2 YFSETQ. The gene calls are TRBV5-1 and TRBJ2-7; D unresolved. The specimen was PBMCs. This clonotype was obtained from a man aged 18 to 29 in good health and CMV-seronegative. The CDR3 coding sequence is TGCGCCAGCAGCCGAAACAGCTACGAGCAGTACTTC. This translates into CASSRNSYEQYF.